Included here is one T cell receptor beta chain sequence, with context. The target antigen is unknown. CDR3 length: 15 residues. V lost 0 bases, J lost 2 bases, and 11 bases lay in between. Looked up from germline, CDR1 is DFQATT and CDR2 is SNEGSKA (reference sequence). iRepertoire HTBI primers and Arm-PCR of CDR3 regions built TCR beta libraries. Each CDR3 protein is one row after TCRdb ran MiXCR on the multiplex PCR reads. The sample shows a few hundred thousand distinct CDR3 sequences, around 19% of them seen only once. The data derive from a study of regulatory T cells in long-lasting Graves disease. Time point defined: newly diagnosed GD, antithyroid drugs for less than 3 months. PBMC RNA served as the TCR library source. Study results and limitations: TCR diversity in persistent Graves' patients was below that of newly diagnosed ones.

These data were likewise used in another study, on T cells in Graves' hyperthyroidism and ophthalmopathy.

This clonotype was sampled from a woman between 25 and 40 years old with Graves disease. Sequenced here: peripheral blood mononuclear cells (PBMCs), sampled at new diagnosis, from a patient treated with antithyroid drugs. V gene TRBV20-1 combines with J gene TRBJ1-5; no definite D call. CDR3 in amino acids: CSARDPGGRNQPQHF. Here the CDR3 DNA reads TGCAGTGCTAGAGACCCGGGAGGGCGCAATCAGCCCCAGCATTTT.